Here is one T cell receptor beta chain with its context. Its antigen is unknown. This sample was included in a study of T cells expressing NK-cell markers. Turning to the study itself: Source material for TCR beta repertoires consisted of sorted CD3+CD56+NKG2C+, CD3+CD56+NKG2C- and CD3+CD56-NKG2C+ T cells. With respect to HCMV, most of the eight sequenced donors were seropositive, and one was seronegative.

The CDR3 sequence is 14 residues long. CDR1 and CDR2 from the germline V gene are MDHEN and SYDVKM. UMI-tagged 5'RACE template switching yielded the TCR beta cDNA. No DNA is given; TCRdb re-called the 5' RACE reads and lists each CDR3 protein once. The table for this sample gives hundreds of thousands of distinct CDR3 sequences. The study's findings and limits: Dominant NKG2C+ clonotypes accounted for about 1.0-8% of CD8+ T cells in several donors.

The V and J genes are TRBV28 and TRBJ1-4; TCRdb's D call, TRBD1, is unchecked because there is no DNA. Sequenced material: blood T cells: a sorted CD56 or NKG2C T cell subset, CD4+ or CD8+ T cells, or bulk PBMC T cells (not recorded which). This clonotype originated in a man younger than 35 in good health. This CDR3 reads CASSPPGQNEKLFF.